Below are 25 T cell receptor beta chains sequenced from a single sample in a study of blood T cell repertoires in COVID-19. Here immunoSEQ multiplex PCR was the method, and the copy in TCRdb shows in-frame clones only, minus some. Here the sample spans around 300,000 clones, 90% being singletons. The specimen sequenced was peripheral blood. Source of these receptors: a woman between 40 and 55 years old with COVID-19, enrolled during active disease.

The V and J genes are TRBV19 and TRBJ1-1; a weak D match, TRBD1 (5 bases). V lost 4 bases to trimming and J lost 3 bases, with 12 bases between them. Germline loops: CDR1 LNHDA, CDR2 SQIVND (reference sequence). CDR3 size: 14 residues. The CDR3 bases are TGTGCCAGTAGTAGCCTCTTAGGGGACACTGAAGCTTTCTTT. Translation: CASSSLLGDTEAFF. Full variable domain (rest looked up from reference TRBV19 and TRBJ1-1): DGGITQSPKYLFRKEGQNVTLSCEQNLNHDAMYWYRQDPGQGLRLIYYSQIVNDFQKGDIAEGYSVSREKKESFPLTVTSAQKNPTAFYLCASSSLLGDTEAFFGQGTRLTVV.

This rearrangement joins TRBV7-2 to TRBJ2-7; weak D call: TRBD1 (6 bases). Trimming stripped 3 bases from V and 5 bases from J, with 14 bases between. The CDR3 contains 14 residues. CDR1 SGHTA and CDR2 FQGNSA come from the germline V gene. The CDR3 DNA sequence: TGTGCCAGCAGCTTGGACAGTTTCCGAGACGAGCAGTACTTC. It translates to CASSLDSFRDEQYF.

This clone has just a few counts. This rearrangement joins TRBV4-1 to TRBJ2-7; 7 nucleotides line up with TRBD1. With 3 bases clipped from V and 4 bases from J, the junction kept 18 bases outside the gene matches. In germline, CDR1 is MGHRA, CDR2 YSYEKL. The CDR3 covers 18 residues. CDR3 sequence: CASSHLTGTESILYEQYF. The DNA for the CDR3 is TGCGCCAGCAGCCACTTAACCGGGACAGAGAGTATATTATACGAGCAGTACTTC.

This clone was found once. The rearrangement links TRBV7-9 to TRBJ2-7; 7 bases are a match to TRBD2. Germline loops: CDR1 SEHNR, CDR2 FQNEAQ (reference sequence). The CDR3 sequence is 15 residues long. J was trimmed by 5 bases and V by 0 bases; bases with no gene match: 7. CDR3 in DNA: TGTGCCAGCAGCTTAGCGGGAGGGCCTAGCGACGAGCAGTACTTC. Translated: CASSLAGGPSDEQYF.

This clone appeared a single time. V gene TRBV7-2 combines with J gene TRBJ1-2; unclear D gene. Germline loops: CDR1 SGHTA, CDR2 FQGNSA. Trimming took 4 bases from V and 8 from J, leaving 14 bases between them. The CDR3 runs to 13 residues. The CDR3 DNA is TGTGCCAGCAGCTCCGGACTTTTCAAGGGCTACACCTTC. Translation: CASSSGLFKGYTF.

The chain couples TRBV19 to TRBJ2-6; perhaps TRBD1 as D (6 bases). The CDR3 sequence is 18 residues long. CDR1 and CDR2 (germline): LNHDA, SQIVND (reference sequence). V lost 1 base and J 0 bases, leaving 13 bases between the germline ends. The chain's CDR3 is CASSIVGGGGSGANVLTF. CDR3 nucleotide sequence: TGTGCCAGTAGTATAGTAGGGGGTGGGGGCTCTGGGGCCAACGTCCTGACTTTC.

The genes are TRBV6-6 and TRBJ2-5; tentative D call: TRBD2 (5 bases). V was pared by 6 bases and J by 4 bases, with 9 bases between. There are 12 residues in the CDR3. Germline loops: CDR1 MNHNY, CDR2 SVGAGI (reference sequence). The CDR3 DNA sequence: TGTGCCAGCAGGGGAGCGGTAGAGACCCAGTACTTC. It specifies CASRGAVETQYF.

The J gene is TRBJ1-5, the V gene TRBV5-5; D perhaps matches TRBD1 (5 bases). Germline V CDR1 and CDR2: SGHKS, YYEKEE (reference sequence). The CDR3 has 16 amino acids. Trimming stripped 0 bases from V and 1 base from J, with 11 bases between. The CDR3 bases are TGTGCCAGCAGCTTGGGTCAGGGAGGGAGCAATCAGCCCCAGCATTTT. This gives the protein CASSLGQGGSNQPQHF.

The V and J genes are TRBV28 and TRBJ1-2; D is unclear. Trimming removed 3 bases from V and 5 bases from J, with 10 bases in between. CDR1 and CDR2 from the germline V gene are MDHEN and SYDVKM. The CDR3 spans 13 residues. The chain's CDR3 is CASSLRSVYGYTF. CDR3 bases: TGTGCCAGCAGTTTGAGGTCAGTTTATGGCTACACCTTC.

The V gene is TRBV7-9, the J gene TRBJ2-5; TRBD2 agrees at 12 bases. Germline V gives CDR1 SEHNR, CDR2 FQNEAQ (reference sequence). V was clipped by 0 bases and J by 2 bases; unmatched bases: 10. This CDR3 spans 19 amino acids. The CDR3 is CASSLALAGGPIPQETQYF. CDR3 nucleotide sequence: TGTGCCAGCAGCTTAGCTCTAGCGGGAGGGCCCATCCCTCAAGAGACCCAGTACTTC.

Here the CDR3 DNA reads TGCGCCAGCCGGGGGGCGGGCAGGGGCAGCTATGGCTACACCTTC. It is translated as CASRGAGRGSYGYTF. V gene TRBV4-1 combines with J gene TRBJ1-2; the D gene is possibly TRBD1 (6 bases). There are 15 residues in the CDR3. With 8 bases removed from V and 4 bases from J, the gap between germline ends came to 20 bases. Germline V gene data show CDR1 as MGHRA and CDR2 as YSYEKL.

As to this clone: The identical CDR3 is also encoded by other nucleotide sequences in the sample. The rearrangement links TRBV15 to TRBJ1-2, with unresolved D. V lost 0 bases and J 2 bases, leaving 7 bases between the germline ends. CDR1 LNHNV and CDR2 YYDKDF come from the germline V gene (reference sequence). CDR3 length: 14 residues. CDR3 region: CATSRETANYGYTF. The CDR3 DNA follows: TGTGCCACCAGCAGAGAAACAGCCAACTATGGCTACACCTTC.

This clone was counted a few times. This chain connects TRBV6-2 or TRBV6-3 to TRBJ1-5, with D possibly TRBD1 on 6 matching bases. The CDR3 consists of 16 residues. Trimming took 5 bases from V and 2 from J, leaving 16 bases between them. Germline V gene data show CDR1 as MNHEY and CDR2 as SVGEGT. CDR3 loop: CASSSGNRVGNQPQHF. The CDR3 DNA reads as TGTGCCAGCAGTAGCGGAAACAGGGTTGGCAATCAGCCCCAGCATTTT.

V and J are TRBV19 and TRBJ1-4, with 9 positions matching TRBD1. In germline, CDR1 is LNHDA, CDR2 SQIVND (reference sequence). This CDR3 contains 15 residues. Trimming took 6 bases from V and 3 from J; bases not matched to a gene: 5. In DNA, the CDR3 is TGTGCCAGTAGGGACAGGGGCAACGCTAATGAAAAACTGTTTTTT. Residues: CASRDRGNANEKLFF.

This chain links TRBV5-4 with TRBJ1-6; D uncertain. The V and J ends lost 0 bases and 0 bases respectively, with 4 bases between them. The CDR3 totals 15 residues. The germline gives CDR1 SGHNT, CDR2 YYREEE (reference sequence). This CDR3 is CASSLVSSYNSPLHF. CDR3 nucleotide sequence: TGTGCCAGCAGCTTGGTCAGCTCCTATAATTCACCCCTCCACTTT.

The chain has TRBV6-2 or TRBV6-3 and TRBJ1-5; no definite D call. Trimming stripped 4 bases from V and 4 bases from J, with 11 bases between. The CDR3 has 14 amino acids. CDR1 and CDR2 from the germline V gene are MNHEY and SVGEGT. CDR3 DNA: TGTGCCAGCAGTTTTTCCGGGTTAAATCAGCCCCAGCATTTT. Translation gives CASSFSGLNQPQHF.

The genes are TRBV6-4 and TRBJ2-3; D possibly corresponds to TRBD2 (6 bases). The ends were cut back, 5 bases at V and 4 bases at J, with 10 bases in the middle. In germline, CDR1 is MRHNA, CDR2 SNTAGT. This CDR3 is built from 13 residues. The CDR3 reads CASSPGSPDTQYF. DNA of the CDR3: TGTGCCAGCAGTCCCGGGAGCCCAGATACGCAGTATTTT.

The chain joins TRBV7-3 to TRBJ2-5; 14 nucleotides line up with TRBD2. Trimming at V came to 4 bases and at J to 5 bases, leaving 6 bases not matched to a gene. This CDR3 comprises 16 residues. The germline V gene encodes CDR1 SGHTA and CDR2 FQGTGA. CDR3 residues: CASSSGLAGVGETQYF. Here the CDR3 DNA reads TGTGCCAGCAGCTCGGGACTAGCGGGAGTTGGTGAGACCCAGTACTTC.

For the CDR3, the DNA is TGCAGCGTTGAAAAGGGGGCCCAAGAGACCCAGTACTTC. Translated, it gives CSVEKGAQETQYF. This rearrangement joins TRBV29-1 to TRBJ2-5, with TRBD1 matching 7 bases. The CDR3 sequence is 13 residues long. Germline V gene data show CDR1 as SQVTM and CDR2 as ANQGSEA. V lost 2 bases, J lost 1 base, and 1 base stayed unmatched.

The chain couples TRBV15 to TRBJ1-5; D is undetermined. CDR1 and CDR2 from the germline V gene are LNHNV and YYDKDF (reference sequence). V gave up 0 bases and J gave up 5 bases, with 5 bases separating them. The CDR3 covers 13 residues. The CDR3, as DNA: TGTGCCACCAGCAGAGATCTTGATCAGCCCCAGCATTTT. Translated: CATSRDLDQPQHF.

The V gene is TRBV5-5, the J gene TRBJ1-1; D is unclear. The CDR3 is 13 residues long. The V end was cut by 1 base, the J end by 8 bases, with 12 bases between. Per germline, CDR1 SGHKS and CDR2 YYEKEE (reference sequence). CDR3 sequence reads: CASSLTAASEAFF. The CDR3 nucleotides are TGTGCCAGCAGCTTGACAGCGGCCTCGGAAGCTTTCTTT.

This chain connects TRBV7-2 to TRBJ2-1; 13 nucleotides line up with TRBD2. The germline V gene has CDR1 SGHTA and CDR2 FQGNSA. The CDR3 consists of 16 residues. V trimming: 2 bases; J trimming: 7 bases; junction bases outside the gene matches: 5. CDR3 coding DNA: TGTGCCAGCAGCTTAATTGGGACTAGCGGGACGAATGAGCAGTTCTTC. Protein sequence: CASSLIGTSGTNEQFF.

Points on this clone: Other DNA sequences from this sample encode an identical CDR3 as well. The DNA for the CDR3 is TGTGCCAGCAGTCCGGGACAAGATAATTCACCCCTCCACTTT. Protein product: CASSPGQDNSPLHF. This chain connects TRBV28 to TRBJ1-6; D is perhaps TRBD1 (6 bases). There are 14 residues in the CDR3. V was cut by 5 bases and J by 5 bases, with 10 bases left in between. Germline loops: CDR1 MDHEN, CDR2 SYDVKM.

The chain joins TRBV4-3 to TRBJ2-1; perhaps TRBD1 as D (5 bases). Germline CDR1 LGHNA, CDR2 YSLEER. Trimming removed 1 base at V and 7 bases at J, with 14 bases between. The CDR3 consists of 15 residues. This CDR3 reads CASSQGLGAGNEQFF. CDR3 nucleotide sequence: TGCGCCAGCAGCCAAGGTCTTGGGGCAGGGAATGAGCAGTTCTTC.

DNA of the CDR3: TGTGCCAGCAGTCCAATAGATACGCAGTATTTT. Its protein product is CASSPIDTQYF. V usage is TRBV2 and J usage is TRBJ2-3, with unresolved D. The CDR3 runs 11 residues. The germline gives CDR1 SNHLY, CDR2 FYNNEI. V lost 5 bases to trimming and J lost 5 bases, with 5 bases between them.